This TCR beta chain was sequenced during a study of somatic mutations in cytotoxic T cells in rheumatoid arthritis (dated by TCRdb to about 2017). Study-level background: Some T-cell populations stained with V beta antibodies were sorted by flow on a FACSAria II or Sony SH800 to nearly 100% purity, with sorted V beta1+ cells additionally subjected to TCRB sequencing. For some 68 rheumatoid arthritis patients and roughly 22 healthy controls, TCRB deep sequencing was carried out. Whether expanded CD8+ T-cell clones in untreated, newly diagnosed rheumatoid arthritis carry somatic mutations was the study question, and clonality was characterized with TCRB deep sequencing. Patients and controls did not essentially differ in median age, which was nearly identical between the groups.

With a median age of approximately 50 years (range roughly 21-75) and around 50% female, the healthy controls consisted of approximately 22 blood donors whose buffy coats were used. Flow cytometry confirmed the purity of CD4+ and CD8+ cells that had been isolated by positive magnetic bead selection on an AutoMACS. Peripheral blood mononuclear cells were obtained using density gradient separation with Ficoll-Paque PLUS. Nucleospin Tissue or Tissue XS kits were used to extract DNA from CD4-enriched, CD8-enriched or PBMC samples, and a Qubit 2.0 fluorometer was used for quantification. TCRB CDR3 sequencing used the immunoSEQ assay on genomic DNA. For the original study's pipeline: The analyses included only productive TCRB rearrangements. Clonality was calculated as a Shannon entropy-based productive clonality index, and a clone was defined by a unique TCRB CDR3 sequence. Repertoire overlap for a pair of samples was computed from each clone's template counts relative to total templates per sample. V-gene usage measured by flow cytometry correlated with TCRB sequencing V-gene usage, with a Spearman r of 0.6 to 0.75. TCRdb mirrors the immuneACCESS table, restricted to in-frame sequences. Some clones are absent from its copies; in checked studies, under half trace to an unresolved V gene, and the reason for the others is unknown. The DNA was the basis for D and trimming; V, J and clone size are from that table. In this sample the table shows 9,500 to 15,000 clones, around 83% of which occur a single time. Approximately 15% of the sample is taken by the ten largest.

Concerning this clone: Its antigen is not yet known. Per-nucleotide qualities are absent, and no much larger clonotype sits a single base away.

Study-wide conclusions, independent of this receptor: Several identical CD8+ TCRB sequences were found in both blood and synovial fluid, and in about an eighth of the 65 patients the largest CD8+ clone exceeded 20% of CD8+ cells. CD8+ T-cell clonality did not differ significantly between rheumatoid arthritis patients and age-matched healthy controls. Healthy controls showed no age-related increase in CD8+ clonality, whereas patients did (Spearman r of about 0.53). The antigen targets of the expanded CD8+ clones were unknown, and absence from virus-specific databases did not rule out viral specificity.

The clonotype was recovered from a woman aged 55 to 70 in good health. The specimen was CD8+ T cells sorted from blood.

At the DNA level, the sequence is TGTGCCAGCAGCTCCCCAGGGCCGTACAATGAGCAGTTCTTC. It codes for CASSSPGPYNEQFF. The chain uses TRBV9 and TRBJ2-1; tentative D gene TRBD1, with 5 bases matching. Per the germline V gene, SGDLS is the CDR1 and YYNGEE is the CDR2. V drops 4 bases and J drops 4 bases, leaving 12 bases in between. The CDR3 goes from the cysteine to the phenylalanine over 14 residues. Here the CDR3 DNA is all that survives: 42 bases in frame from base 1.